These 7 T cell receptor beta chains originate from one sample sequenced in a study of spatial heterogeneity in lung cancer. Study findings and constraints: Higher tumor mutation counts went along with higher counts of expanded intratumoral alpha and beta TCRs.

Their antigens remain unidentified. TCRdb processed the 5' RACE reads anew with MiXCR; each CDR3 protein has one entry. The sample lists 5,200 or so distinct CDR3 sequences, 7.8% seen once, with 15% to 20% in the top ten. Time point described: sample taken at primary tumor resection. The material was lung tumor tissue, obtained at surgery. These receptors all stem from a female donor with early-stage non-small cell lung cancer.

This clonotype was seen repeatedly, ten times or more. J is TRBJ2-5 and V is TRBV7-2, with D maybe TRBD2 (5 bases). V lost 5 bases to trimming and J lost 6 bases, with 13 bases between them. Germline V gives CDR1 SGHTA, CDR2 FQGNSA. This CDR3 has 13 residues. This chain's CDR3 is CASSQGLGKTQYF. Written as DNA, the CDR3 is TGTGCCAGCAGCCAAGGACTGGGCAAGACCCAGTACTTC.

This clonotype is medium-sized. The chain has TRBV3-1 and TRBJ2-1; D remains unclear. The ends were cut back, 0 bases at V and 4 bases at J, with 22 bases in the middle. The germline V gene encodes CDR1 LGHDT and CDR2 YNNKEL (reference sequence). This CDR3 spans 19 amino acids. The CDR3 bases are TGTGCCAGCAGCCAAGAAAATCGCTTGGACCGGAATAGATACAATGAGCAGTTCTTC. It specifies CASSQENRLDRNRYNEQFF.

In its sample, this clonotype is medium-sized. The genes are TRBV6-1 and TRBJ2-2; D ambiguous. The CDR3 runs to 13 residues. V shed 9 bases and J shed 1 base, with 9 bases lying between them. From germline, CDR1 is MNHNS and CDR2 SASEGT. The CDR3 bases are TGTGCCAGTAACAGAGAGAACACCGGGGAGCTGTTTTTT. Encoded protein: CASNRENTGELFF.

This clonotype is medium-sized (0.01 to 0.1%) in the sample. The chain combines TRBV7-8 with TRBJ2-5; no clear D. The V gene lost 4 bases and the J gene lost 0 bases, with 0 bases spanning the gap. In germline, CDR1 is SGHVS, CDR2 FQNEAQ. The CDR3 is made up of 11 amino acids. The CDR3 protein is CASSYQETQYF. CDR3 in DNA: TGTGCCAGCAGCTACCAAGAGACCCAGTACTTC.

This clonotype is labeled as medium-sized. The CDR3 DNA reads TGTGCCATCAGTGAGGGGGGCTCATTCACAGATACGCAGTATTTT. Amino acid sequence: CAISEGGSFTDTQYF. The chain combines TRBV10-3 with TRBJ2-3; TRBD1 might be the D (6 bases). Trimming stripped 2 bases from V and 2 bases from J, with 11 bases between. The germline CDR1 and CDR2 sequences are ENHRY and SYGVKD. The CDR3 length is 15 residues.

By share, this clonotype ranks as medium-sized. The J gene is TRBJ2-5, the V gene TRBV7-2; D gene unclear. This CDR3 has 16 amino acids. Germline CDR1 SGHTA, CDR2 FQGNSA. V was pared by 5 bases and J by 2 bases, with 18 bases between. CDR3 sequence (DNA): TGTGCCAGCAGCCCAGGCCCGTGGATAGCACAAGAGACCCAGTACTTC. Translation gives CASSPGPWIAQETQYF.

There are many counts of this clonotype. The chain combines TRBV7-8 with TRBJ2-4, with D perhaps matching TRBD1 (6 bases). This CDR3 has 18 amino acids. Germline V lookup: CDR1 SGHVS, CDR2 FQNEAQ. Trimming cost V 6 bases and J 3 bases, with 24 bases left between them. CDR3 in DNA: TGTGCCAGCAGTTTTAGCGTGGGTTTTCAAGGGGGCAAAAACATTCAGTACTTC. This sequence encodes CASSFSVGFQGGKNIQYF.